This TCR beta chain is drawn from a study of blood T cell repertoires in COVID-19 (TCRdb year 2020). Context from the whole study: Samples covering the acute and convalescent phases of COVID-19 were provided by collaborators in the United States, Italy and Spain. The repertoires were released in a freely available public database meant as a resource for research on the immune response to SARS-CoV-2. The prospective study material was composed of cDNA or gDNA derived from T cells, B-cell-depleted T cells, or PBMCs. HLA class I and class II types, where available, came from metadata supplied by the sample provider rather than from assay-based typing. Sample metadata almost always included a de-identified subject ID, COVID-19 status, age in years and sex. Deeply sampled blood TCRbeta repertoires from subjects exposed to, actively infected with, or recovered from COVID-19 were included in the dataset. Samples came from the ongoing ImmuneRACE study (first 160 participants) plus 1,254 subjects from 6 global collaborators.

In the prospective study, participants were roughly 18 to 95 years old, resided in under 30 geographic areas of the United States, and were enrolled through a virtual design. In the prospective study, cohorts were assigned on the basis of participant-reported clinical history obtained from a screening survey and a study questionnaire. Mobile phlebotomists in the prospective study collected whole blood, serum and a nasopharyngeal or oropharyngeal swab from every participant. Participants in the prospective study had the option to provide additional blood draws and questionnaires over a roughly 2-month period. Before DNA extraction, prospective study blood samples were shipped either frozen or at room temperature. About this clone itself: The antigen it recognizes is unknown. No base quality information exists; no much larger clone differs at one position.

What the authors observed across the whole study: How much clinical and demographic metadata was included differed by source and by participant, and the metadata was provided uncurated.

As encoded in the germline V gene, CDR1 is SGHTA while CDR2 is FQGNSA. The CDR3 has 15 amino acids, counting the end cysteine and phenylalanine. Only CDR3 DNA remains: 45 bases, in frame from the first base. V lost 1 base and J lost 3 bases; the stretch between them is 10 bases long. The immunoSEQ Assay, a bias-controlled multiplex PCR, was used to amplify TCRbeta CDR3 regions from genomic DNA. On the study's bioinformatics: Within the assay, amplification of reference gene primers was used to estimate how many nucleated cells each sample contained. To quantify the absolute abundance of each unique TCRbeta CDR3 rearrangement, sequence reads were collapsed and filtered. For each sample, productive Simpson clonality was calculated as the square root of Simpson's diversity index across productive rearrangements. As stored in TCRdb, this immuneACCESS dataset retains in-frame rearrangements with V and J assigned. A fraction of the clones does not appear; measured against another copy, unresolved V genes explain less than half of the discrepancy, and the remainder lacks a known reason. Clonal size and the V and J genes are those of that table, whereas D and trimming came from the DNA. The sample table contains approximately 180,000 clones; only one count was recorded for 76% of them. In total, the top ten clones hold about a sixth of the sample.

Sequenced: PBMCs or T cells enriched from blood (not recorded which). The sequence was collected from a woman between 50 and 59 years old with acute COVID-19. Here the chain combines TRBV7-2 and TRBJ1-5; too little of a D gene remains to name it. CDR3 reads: CASSLELFYNQPQHF. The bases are TGTGCCAGCAGCTTAGAGCTCTTTTACAATCAGCCCCAGCATTTT. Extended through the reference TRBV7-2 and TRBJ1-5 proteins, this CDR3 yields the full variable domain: GAGVSQSPSNKVTEKGKDVELRCDPISGHTALYWYRQSLGQGLEFLIYFQGNSAPDKSGLPSDRFSAERTGGSVSTLTIQRTQQEDSAVYLCASSLELFYNQPQHFGDGTRLSIL.